Below are 5 T cell receptor beta chains sequenced from a single sample in a study of blood T cells in healthy people across ages. A sample-barcoded 5' primer and a J-beta primer mix were used in a second PCR of roughly 7 to 12 cycles. TCRdb passed the 5' RACE reads through MiXCR, listing each CDR3 protein once. The sample consists of hundreds of thousands of distinct CDR3 sequences, approximately 49% of them appearing once. The sample taken for sequencing was blood. All receptors come from a woman in her fifties or sixties in good health.

The chain has TRBV7-2 and TRBJ2-5; D gene unclear. Trimming took off 6 bases at V and 0 bases at J, with 14 bases between the two ends. The germline CDR1 and CDR2 sequences are SGHTA and FQGNSA. The CDR3 is 15 residues long. This CDR3 reads CASRLTSSYQETQYF. In nucleotides, the CDR3 is TGTGCCAGCAGACTTACAAGCAGTTACCAAGAGACCCAGTACTTC.

The J gene is TRBJ2-1, the V gene TRBV24-1; 9 bases match TRBD2. Per the germline V gene, CDR1 is KGHDR and CDR2 is SFDVKD. The CDR3 is 16 amino acids. Trimming cost V 3 bases and J 6 bases; bases outside gene matches: 8. The CDR3 DNA follows: TGTGCCACCAGTGATCGGATTAGCGGGAGCTTCAATGAGCAGTTCTTC. As protein: CATSDRISGSFNEQFF.

In its sample, this clonotype was seen once. One base away lies a much larger clone, so this may be a sequencing read error. V gene TRBV28 combines with J gene TRBJ2-1, with D unclear. The J call is uncertain, as TRBJ2-7 better fits the DNA end. Per germline, CDR1 MDHEN and CDR2 SYDVKM. The CDR3 contains 13 residues. CDR3 nucleotide sequence: TGTGCCAGCAGTCACGGTTTCTACAATGAGCAGTACTTC. Translating it yields CASSHGFYNEQYF.

V usage is TRBV27 and J usage is TRBJ1-2; unclear D gene. Germline-derived CDR1 and CDR2 are MNHEY and SMNVEV (reference sequence). Trimming left V 4 bases short and J 10 bases short, with 16 bases between. The CDR3 consists of 13 residues. This chain's CDR3 is CASSSTPWDDYTF. CDR3 coding DNA: TGTGCCAGCAGTTCAACACCCTGGGATGACTACACCTTC.

The chain has TRBV7-9 and TRBJ2-3; TRBD2 matches at 12 bases. CDR1 is SEHNR and CDR2 is FQNEAQ in the germline V gene (reference sequence). The CDR3 extends over 16 amino acids. With V trimmed by 7 bases and J by 4 bases, 9 bases remained unmatched. The CDR3 is CASTPRLAGVSDTQYF. The CDR3 coding sequence is TGTGCCAGCACCCCCAGACTAGCGGGAGTCTCAGATACGCAGTATTTT.